The 18 T cell receptor beta chains listed next were all sequenced from one sample in a study of blood T cell repertoires in COVID-19. Sequencing was performed with immunoSEQ multiplex PCR; in TCRdb, only in-frame clones are kept and a portion is missing. The repertoire holds around 400,000 clones, with more than 70% as singletons. The material sequenced was peripheral blood. These receptors all come from a woman aged 25 to 39 with COVID-19, enrolled during active disease.

The chain links TRBV30 to TRBJ2-5; 8 bases fit TRBD1. Germline CDR1 and CDR2: GTSNPN and SVGIG (reference sequence). V gave up 4 bases and J gave up 5 bases; unmatched junction bases: 3. There are 12 residues in the CDR3. The CDR3 DNA reads TGTGCCTGGACAGGGGGCGGTGAGACCCAGTACTTC. Translating gives CAWTGGGETQYF.

The V call is TRBV4-3, the J call TRBJ2-2; the match to TRBD1 covers 7 bases. The CDR3 consists of 15 residues. Per germline, CDR1 LGHNA and CDR2 YSLEER. The ends lost 1 base at V and 6 bases at J; junction bases unmatched: 5. The CDR3 region has the DNA TGCGCCAGCAGCCAAGTCGACAGGGCGGCCGGGGAGCTGTTTTTT. This translates into CASSQVDRAAGELFF.

The rearrangement joins TRBV5-7 to TRBJ1-6; D is perhaps TRBD1 (6 bases). TRBV5-7 is identified as an open reading frame with a role that is uncertain. Trimming left V 4 bases short and J 4 bases short, with 15 bases between. The CDR3 covers 16 residues. The CDR3 is CASSHRGGGYNSPLHF. For the CDR3, the DNA is TGTGCCAGCAGCCACCGGGGGGGCGGATATAATTCACCCCTCCACTTT.

The gene calls are TRBV24-1 and TRBJ1-5, with a weak D call TRBD1 (6 bases). Germline CDR1 KGHDR, CDR2 SFDVKD. This CDR3 is built from 14 residues. V gave up 5 bases and J gave up 9 bases, with 16 bases separating them. As DNA, the CDR3 is TGTGCCACCAGTGCACCGGGACATGGGATGCCCCAGCATTTT. Amino acids: CATSAPGHGMPQHF.

This clone was detected a few times. Other DNA sequences from this sample encode an identical CDR3 as well. The CDR3 is CASSQYGGGMTGANVLTF. CDR3 coding DNA: TGCGCCAGCAGCCAGTATGGGGGGGGAATGACTGGGGCCAACGTCCTGACTTTC. V and J are TRBV4-1 and TRBJ2-6; 7 bases are shared with TRBD2. Germline V gene lookup returns CDR1 MGHRA and CDR2 YSYEKL. The V and J ends lost 3 bases and 2 bases, in that order; junction bases with no gene match: 10. CDR3 length: 18 residues.

J is TRBJ2-4 and V is TRBV18, with 9 bases lining up with TRBD1. Germline assignment: CDR1 KGHSH and CDR2 LQKENI. The V and J ends lost 3 bases and 9 bases, in that order; junction bases with no gene match: 12. The CDR3 sequence is 16 residues long. CDR3 loop: CASSPPSGQGIIIQYF. The CDR3 nucleotides are TGTGCCAGCTCACCCCCGTCGGGACAGGGTATAATCATTCAGTACTTC.

The chain joins TRBV27 to TRBJ2-5; perhaps TRBD1 as D (6 bases). The V end lost 4 bases, the J end lost 5 bases, and 14 bases lay between the germline ends. Germline V gene sequence: CDR1 MNHEY, CDR2 SMNVEV (reference sequence). The CDR3 totals 14 residues. The DNA of the CDR3 is TGTGCCAGCAGTTATCAGGGGCGCGGGGAGACCCAGTACTTC. This encodes CASSYQGRGETQYF.

The chain uses TRBV12-3 or TRBV12-4 and TRBJ1-1; D not certain. CDR3 length equals 11 residues. V dropped 8 bases and J dropped 1 base, with 5 bases sitting between them. For the CDR3, the DNA is TGTGCCAGCCACACGAACACTGAAGCTTTCTTT. This translates into CASHTNTEAFF.

V gene TRBV6-5 combines with J gene TRBJ1-1; 11 nucleotides line up with TRBD1. With V trimmed by 4 bases and J by 1 base, 5 bases remained unmatched. The CDR3 runs 16 residues. Germline CDR1 and CDR2: MNHEY and SVGAGI. CDR3 region: CASSWGQGVGNTEAFF. The DNA of the CDR3 is TGTGCCAGCAGTTGGGGACAGGGGGTCGGGAACACTGAAGCTTTCTTT.

The chain employs TRBV11-2 and TRBJ1-2; tentatively, D is TRBD1 (6 bases). Looked up from germline, CDR1 is SGHAT and CDR2 is FQNNGV. The V gene lost 5 bases and the J gene lost 0 bases, with 10 bases spanning the gap. CDR3 length equals 14 residues. The CDR3 is CASSQGGANYGYTF. DNA of the CDR3: TGTGCCAGCAGCCAAGGGGGGGCTAACTATGGCTACACCTTC.

The V call is TRBV6-1, the J call TRBJ2-7; D is possibly TRBD1 (5 bases). V lost 6 bases, J lost 0 bases, and 9 bases lay in between. Per the germline V gene, CDR1 is MNHNS and CDR2 is SASEGT. The CDR3 has 13 amino acids. DNA for the CDR3: TGTGCCAGCAGAGGACAACTCTCCTACGAGCAGTACTTC. It specifies CASRGQLSYEQYF.

This chain joins TRBV30 and TRBJ2-7; 9 bases are shared with TRBD2. Germline CDR1 and CDR2: GTSNPN and SVGIG (reference sequence). The CDR3 is 12 amino acids. Trimming took 7 bases from V and 3 from J; bases not matched to a gene: 4. The CDR3 region is CAFSGSLYEQYF. The CDR3 DNA reads as TGTGCCTTTAGCGGGAGTCTCTACGAGCAGTACTTC.

The chain is built from TRBV29-1 and TRBJ2-7, with 8 bases identical to TRBD1. Trimming at V came to 3 bases and at J to 4 bases, leaving 8 bases not matched to a gene. The length of the CDR3 is 14 residues. Germline loops: CDR1 SQVTM, CDR2 ANQGSEA. The CDR3 coding sequence is TGCAGCGTTGAGGGACGGACAGGGTTATACGAGCAGTACTTC. Residues: CSVEGRTGLYEQYF.

J is TRBJ1-5 and V is TRBV27; the D gene is possibly TRBD1 (5 bases). This CDR3 is 14 amino acids long. V lost 6 bases and J 4 bases, leaving 13 bases between the germline ends. Germline V gene sequence: CDR1 MNHEY, CDR2 SMNVEV (reference sequence). DNA of the CDR3: TGTGCCAGCAGGAGAATACAGGATAATCAGCCCCAGCATTTT. Its translation is CASRRIQDNQPQHF.

This chain links TRBV9 with TRBJ1-1; 8 bases map to TRBD1. This CDR3 is 14 amino acids long. Germline V gene sequence: CDR1 SGDLS, CDR2 YYNGEE. V shed 4 bases, J shed 4 bases, and the junction held 6 bases outside the gene matches. As DNA, the CDR3 is TGTGCCAGCAGCTACACAGGGGGGGGCACTGAAGCTTTCTTT. Its protein product is CASSYTGGGTEAFF.

This chain links TRBV27 with TRBJ2-3; the match to TRBD2 covers 8 bases. The trim removed 6 bases at V and 8 bases at J, leaving 10 bases unmatched. The CDR3 spans 14 residues. In germline, CDR1 is MNHEY, CDR2 SMNVEV (reference sequence). This chain's CDR3 is CASRLSGSAGTQYF. The DNA of the CDR3 is TGTGCCAGCAGACTCAGCGGGAGTGCTGGTACGCAGTATTTT.

The gene calls are TRBV30 and TRBJ2-7; no definite D call. CDR1 GTSNPN and CDR2 SVGIG come from the germline V gene (reference sequence). Trimming took off 4 bases at V and 6 bases at J, with 10 bases between the two ends. This CDR3 is built from 11 residues. The CDR3 reads CAWIWASEQYF. CDR3 nucleotides: TGTGCCTGGATCTGGGCCAGCGAGCAGTACTTC.

The V call is TRBV28, the J call TRBJ2-7; possibly TRBD2 for D (6 bases). Trimming stripped 2 bases from V and 2 bases from J, with 10 bases between. The length of the CDR3 is 14 residues. Germline V lookup: CDR1 MDHEN, CDR2 SYDVKM. In nucleotides, the CDR3 is TGTGCCAGCAGTTTAACCGGGAGTGCCTACGAGCAGTACTTC. Encoded protein: CASSLTGSAYEQYF.